This is a list of T cell receptor beta chains from one sample in a study of blood T cell repertoires in COVID-19. The method was immunoSEQ multiplex PCR; TCRdb's version includes in-frame clones alone and lacks a portion of them. This table has nearly 100,000 clones, around 80% appearing once. Input material: peripheral blood. These receptor sequences come from a man between 65 and 80 years old with acute or convalescent COVID-19. The CDR3 runs from the conserved cysteine through the conserved F or W. A D gene is named only where the DNA matches it firmly. Not every row has a clone size; where given, it reads once, few, many or a size class.

cdr3_aa	cdr3_nt	clone_size	j_call	v_call	d_call
CASKVQGRSEQYF	TGTGCCAGCAAAGTTCAGGGTAGGAGCGAGCAGTACTTC	.	TRBJ2-7	TRBV6-5	.
CASSDRGSTQPQHF	TGTGCCAGCAGCGACAGGGGTTCCACTCAGCCCCAGCATTTT	.	TRBJ1-5	TRBV3-1/TRBV3-2	TRBD1
CASSMTGREWFSGYTF	TGTGCCAGCAGCATGACAGGACGCGAATGGTTTAGCGGCTACACCTTC	.	TRBJ1-2	TRBV28	.
CAWSLDRGIYEQYF	TGTGCCTGGAGTCTGGACAGGGGGATCTACGAGCAGTACTTC	once	TRBJ2-7	TRBV30	TRBD1
CASSGDRVETQYF	TGTGCCAGCTCTGGGGACAGGGTGGAGACCCAGTACTTC	.	TRBJ2-5	TRBV18	TRBD1
CASSQDVARSVQETQYF	TGCGCCAGCAGCCAAGATGTTGCACGCAGCGTCCAAGAGACCCAGTACTTC	.	TRBJ2-5	TRBV4-1	.
CASSQGTTNSPLHF	TGTGCCAGCAGCCAGGGGACTACTAATTCACCCCTCCACTTT	.	TRBJ1-6	TRBV3-1/TRBV3-2	.
CASSNMGRGIDQPQHF	TGTGCCAGCAGCAACATGGGGAGGGGTATCGATCAGCCCCAGCATTTT	.	TRBJ1-5	TRBV7-9	.
CASSRDRGSKETQYF	TGTGCCAGCAGCCGGGACAGGGGATCGAAAGAGACCCAGTACTTC	once	TRBJ2-5	TRBV14	TRBD1
CASSQEYTKTVAYEQYF	TGCGCCAGCAGCCAAGAGTACACCAAGACAGTAGCCTACGAGCAGTACTTC	.	TRBJ2-7	TRBV4-1	.
CAISETSGPFNEQFF	TGTGCCATCAGTGAGACTAGCGGACCCTTCAATGAGCAGTTCTTC	.	TRBJ2-1	TRBV10-3	TRBD2
CASSIWGGRTEAFF	TGTGCCAGTAGTATTTGGGGGGGGAGGACTGAAGCTTTCTTT	.	TRBJ1-1	TRBV19	.
CASSLGSGGNTEAFF	TGTGCCAGCAGCTTAGGATCAGGGGGGAACACTGAAGCTTTCTTT	.	TRBJ1-1	TRBV7-3	TRBD1
CASRDRGRHGYTF	TGTGCCAGCAGGGACAGGGGGAGACATGGCTACACCTTC	.	TRBJ1-2	TRBV2	TRBD1
CSASVLDRTQYF	TGCAGTGCTAGTGTCCTAGACCGCACGCAGTATTTT	.	TRBJ2-3	TRBV20-1	.
CASKEVAGVNTGELFF	TGTGCCAGCAAAGAGGTAGCGGGTGTTAACACCGGGGAGCTGTTTTTT	.	TRBJ2-2	TRBV7-3	TRBD2
CASTPDRVVAETQYF	TGTGCCAGCACCCCGGACAGGGTAGTGGCCGAGACCCAGTACTTC	.	TRBJ2-5	TRBV28	TRBD1
CASSLARDEQYF	TGCGCCAGCAGCTTGGCGAGGGACGAGCAGTACTTC	.	TRBJ2-7	TRBV5-1	.
CASSQVGQGGQTIYF	TGCGCCAGCAGCCAGGTCGGACAGGGGGGACAAACCATATATTTT	.	TRBJ1-3	TRBV4-1	TRBD1
CASSPGTDELYQETQYF	TGTGCCAGCAGCCCCGGAACAGACGAACTTTACCAAGAGACCCAGTACTTC	.	TRBJ2-5	TRBV3-1/TRBV3-2	.
CASSLGDREFQPQHF	TGTGCCAGCAGCTTAGGAGACAGGGAGTTTCAGCCCCAGCATTTT	.	TRBJ1-5	TRBV7-9	TRBD1
CASRAREVEDTQYF	TGCGCCAGCAGAGCAAGGGAGGTTGAAGATACGCAGTATTTT	.	TRBJ2-3	TRBV10-1	.
CASRYPSGFQPYEQYF	TGTGCCAGCAGATACCCTAGCGGGTTCCAACCCTACGAGCAGTACTTC	.	TRBJ2-7	TRBV6-5	TRBD2
CASGLVQGQPTSYQETQYF	TGTGCCAGCGGGCTTGTACAGGGGCAGCCTACCTCGTACCAAGAGACCCAGTACTTC	once	TRBJ2-5	TRBV6-4	TRBD1
CASSQEPPGQGIVGDYEQYF	TGCGCCAGCAGCCAAGAGCCGCCGGGACAGGGCATTGTGGGGGACTACGAGCAGTACTTC	.	TRBJ2-7	TRBV4-1	TRBD1
CASSQDRASGAEQYF	TGTGCCAGCAGCCAAGACAGGGCTAGCGGGGCGGAGCAGTACTTC	.	TRBJ2-7	TRBV3-1/TRBV3-2	TRBD2
CASTSTGSGTEAFF	TGCGCCAGCACCTCGACAGGGAGTGGCACTGAAGCTTTCTTT	.	TRBJ1-1	TRBV10-1	TRBD1
CSVDKFGQGSTGELFF	TGCAGCGTTGATAAATTCGGTCAGGGGAGTACCGGGGAGCTGTTTTTT	.	TRBJ2-2	TRBV29-1	.
CASSSPQADSREYQETQYF	TGTGCCAGCAGCTCCCCCCAGGCGGACAGCCGAGAGTACCAAGAGACCCAGTACTTC	.	TRBJ2-5	TRBV7-3	.